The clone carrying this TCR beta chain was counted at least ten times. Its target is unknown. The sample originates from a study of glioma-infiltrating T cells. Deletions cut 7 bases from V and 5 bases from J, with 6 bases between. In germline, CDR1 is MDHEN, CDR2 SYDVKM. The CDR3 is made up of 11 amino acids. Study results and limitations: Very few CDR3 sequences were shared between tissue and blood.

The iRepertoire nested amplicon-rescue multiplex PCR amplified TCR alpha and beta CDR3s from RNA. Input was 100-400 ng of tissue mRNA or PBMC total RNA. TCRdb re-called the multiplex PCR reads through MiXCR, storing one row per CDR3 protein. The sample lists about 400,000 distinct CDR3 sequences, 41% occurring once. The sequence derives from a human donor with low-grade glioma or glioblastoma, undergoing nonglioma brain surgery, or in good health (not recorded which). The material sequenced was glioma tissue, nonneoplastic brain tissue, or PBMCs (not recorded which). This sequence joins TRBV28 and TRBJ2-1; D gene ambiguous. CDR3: CASTGDNEQFF. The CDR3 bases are TGTGCCAGCACCGGAGACAATGAGCAGTTCTTC.